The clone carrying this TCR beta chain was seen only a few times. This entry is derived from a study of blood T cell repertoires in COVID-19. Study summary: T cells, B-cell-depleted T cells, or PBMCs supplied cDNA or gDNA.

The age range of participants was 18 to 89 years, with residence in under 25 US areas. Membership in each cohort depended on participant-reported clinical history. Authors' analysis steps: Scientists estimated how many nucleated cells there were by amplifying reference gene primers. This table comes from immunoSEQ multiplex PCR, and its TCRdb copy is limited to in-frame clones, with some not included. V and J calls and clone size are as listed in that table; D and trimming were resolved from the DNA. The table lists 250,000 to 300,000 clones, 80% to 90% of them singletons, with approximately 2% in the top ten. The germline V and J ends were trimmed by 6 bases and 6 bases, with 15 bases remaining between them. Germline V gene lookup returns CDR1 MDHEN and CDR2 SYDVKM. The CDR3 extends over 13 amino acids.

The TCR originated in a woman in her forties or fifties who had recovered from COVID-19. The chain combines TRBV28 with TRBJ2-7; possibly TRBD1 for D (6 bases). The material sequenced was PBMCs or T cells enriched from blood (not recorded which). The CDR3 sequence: CASSPLRGREQYF. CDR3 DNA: TGTGCCAGCAGCCCCCTCAGGGGCCGCGAGCAGTACTTC.